The clone carrying this T cell receptor (beta chain) was detected many times. No antigen is known for it. The data belong to a study of neurological immune-mediated disorders. The cDNA came from 5'RACE, which used 10-nucleotide random UMIs. In every sequencing run, more than 170 million TCR-beta sequences were generated from 15-18 subjects. TCRdb passed the 5' RACE reads through MiXCR, listing each CDR3 protein once. This sample has just under 45,000 distinct CDR3 sequences, with roughly a fifth found just once. The CDR3 extends over 15 amino acids. Germline V CDR1 and CDR2: DFQATT, SNEGSKA (reference sequence). The J segment lost 2 bases and the V segment lost 4 bases, leaving 6 bases of the junction unmatched. Overall study findings and caveats: Expansion of TCR clones was greatest in HTLV-1-associated myelopathy and smallest in multiple sclerosis, where it fell below that of healthy controls. Expanded clones shared no identical CDR3 amino acid sequences across subjects, which suggested private TCR-beta repertoires in all groups.

Time point defined: technical triplicate 3. The chain links TRBV20-1 to TRBJ2-2; TRBD2 matches at 8 bases. Input material: PBMCs. The receptor was derived from a man in his 60s with HTLV-1-associated myelopathy (HAM/TSP). The CDR3 nucleotides read TGCAGTGCTAAAATTAGCGGGATAAACACCGGGGAGCTGTTTTTT. This encodes CSAKISGINTGELFF.